Listed here are 7 T cell receptor beta chains from one sample, sequenced in a study of CD8+ T cells in alopecia areata. Sample treatment: oral pan-JAK inhibitor, 5-10 mg twice daily. TCR sequencing used cDNA made by reverse transcription of extracted RNA. Profiled with immunoSEQ multiplex PCR; TCRdb holds only in-frame clones, not every one. This table holds approximately 300,000 clones, roughly 50% found once. The sample in question was CD4+ T cells sorted from blood, obtained at week 24, from a patient treated with tofacitinib. Receptors originate from a human donor with alopecia areata.

V and J are TRBV29-1 and TRBJ2-1; 10 bases map to TRBD1. CDR3 length: 13 residues. Germline V lookup: CDR1 SQVTM, CDR2 ANQGSEA. CDR3 amino acids: CSSGTGALGEQFF. The CDR3 DNA is TGCAGTTCCGGGACAGGGGCTTTGGGTGAGCAGTTCTTC.

The chain employs TRBV29-1 and TRBJ2-5; no firm D call. Germline V gives CDR1 SQVTM, CDR2 ANQGSEA. The CDR3 consists of 11 residues. V was cut by 4 bases and J by 5 bases, with 8 bases left in between. CDR3 bases: TGCAGCGTTGGGGGATTTGAGACCCAGTACTTC. Protein product: CSVGGFETQYF.

The chain joins TRBV30 to TRBJ2-1; the match to TRBD2 covers 15 bases. After removal of 3 bases from V and 9 bases from J, the junction contained 6 bases not matched to a gene. CDR1 GTSNPN and CDR2 SVGIG come from the germline V gene (reference sequence). The CDR3 spans 15 residues. CDR3 DNA sequence: TGTGCCTGGAGAGGACTAGCGGGGGGGCCGGGTGAGCAGTTCTTC. This encodes CAWRGLAGGPGEQFF. The complete variable domain, with remaining parts taken from reference TRBV30 and TRBJ2-1, reads SQTIHQWPATLVQPVGSPLSLECTVEGTSNPNLYWYRQAAGRGLQLLFYSVGIGQISSEVPQNLSASRPQDRQFILSSKKLLLSDSGFYLCAWRGLAGGPGEQFFGPGTRLTVL.

This clone appeared once. The gene calls are TRBV9 and TRBJ2-4; the D is unclear. Germline V CDR1 and CDR2: SGDLS, YYNGEE. The CDR3 loop spans 13 amino acids. V was clipped by 7 bases and J by 8 bases, with 16 bases between them. CDR3 DNA sequence: TGTGCCAGCGGTAGAGCAGTAAAGGACATTCAGTACTTC. This codes for CASGRAVKDIQYF.

The chain carries TRBV5-1 and TRBJ2-6, with a tentative D call TRBD1 (6 bases). V lost 7 bases and J lost 2, with 13 bases in between. This CDR3 contains 15 residues. CDR1 and CDR2 from the germline V gene are SGHRS and YFSETQ. The CDR3 sequence: CASREGVTGANVLTF. CDR3 nucleotides: TGCGCCAGCCGCGAGGGGGTTACTGGGGCCAACGTCCTGACTTTC.

This clone came up a few times. The gene calls are TRBV15 and TRBJ2-5, with D perhaps matching TRBD1 (6 bases). Germline V CDR1 and CDR2: LNHNV, YYDKDF (reference sequence). The CDR3 consists of 15 residues. V lost 4 bases and J 2 bases, leaving 14 bases between the germline ends. The CDR3, as DNA: TGTGCCACCAGCAATTTGACAGGTACACAAGAGACCCAGTACTTC. It specifies CATSNLTGTQETQYF.

This clone was found a few times. V usage is TRBV9 and J usage is TRBJ1-3; D is perhaps TRBD1 (6 bases). This CDR3 has 13 residues. Trimming left V 6 bases short and J 3 bases short, with 10 bases between. CDR1 is SGDLS and CDR2 is YYNGEE in the germline V gene. CDR3 sequence reads: CASKDRSGNTIYF. The DNA for the CDR3 is TGTGCCAGCAAAGACAGGAGTGGAAACACCATATATTTT. The whole variable domain, remainder taken from reference TRBV9 and TRBJ1-3, is DSGVTQTPKHLITATGQRVTLRCSPRSGDLSVYWYQQSLDQGLQFLIQYYNGEERAKGNILERFSAQQFPDLHSELNLSSLELGDSALYFCASKDRSGNTIYFGEGSWLTVV.